The 27 T cell receptor beta chains given below trace back to one sample, sequenced in a study of CD8 T cells in ankylosing spondylitis. TCRdb re-derived calls from the 5' RACE reads in MiXCR, one entry per CDR3 protein. The sample yields 200,000 or so distinct CDR3 sequences, around a sixth seen once. The sequenced material came from blood, either unsorted or a sorted T cell fraction (not recorded which). Every receptor here comes from a male donor aged 10 to 35 with ankylosing spondylitis or in good health (not recorded which).

Note on this clonotype: At one end, the junction sequence differs from germline, possibly due to a read error. The rearrangement links TRBV20-1 to TRBJ2-1, with TRBD2 matching over 8 bases. This CDR3 spans 14 amino acids. The germline V gene encodes CDR1 DFQATT and CDR2 SNEGSKA (reference sequence). The CDR3 here is CSAGLSGSYNKQFF. Written as DNA, the CDR3 is TGCAGTGCAGGGCTCAGCGGGAGCTACAATAAGCAGTTCTTC.

This clonotype has a count of ten or more. The chain has TRBV9 and TRBJ2-5, with 7 bases identical to TRBD2. Germline CDR1 is SGDLS and CDR2 is YYNGEE. The CDR3 consists of 19 residues. Germline trimming cut 0 bases from V and 0 bases from J; bases unmatched to any gene: 14. CDR3 DNA: TGTGCCAGCAGCGTAGGTGGACTAGAAAGGATCGGGTACCAAGAGACCCAGTACTTC. This sequence encodes CASSVGGLERIGYQETQYF.

This clonotype turned up a few times. The chain is built from TRBV13 and TRBJ2-3; perhaps TRBD2 as D (7 bases). Deletions cut 2 bases from V and 1 base from J, with 25 bases between. Germline CDR1 reads PRHDT; CDR2 reads FYEKMQ (reference sequence). CDR3 length: 20 residues. The CDR3 DNA is TGTGCCAGCAGCTTATTTGCGGGGGCAGGAGAGGAAGGGCGCACAGATACGCAGTATTTT. This sequence encodes CASSLFAGAGEEGRTDTQYF.

This clonotype appeared a few times. The chain links TRBV5-1 to TRBJ1-1, with a tentative D call TRBD1 (5 bases). Germline CDR1 reads SGHRS; CDR2 reads YFSETQ. Trimming cost V 6 bases and J 0 bases, with 18 bases left between them. CDR3 size: 16 residues. CDR3 region: CASTQGVPHLNTEAFF. In DNA, the CDR3 is TGCGCCAGCACCCAAGGGGTGCCTCACCTGAACACTGAAGCTTTCTTT.

This clonotype was observed at least ten times. The chain joins TRBV12-3 or TRBV12-4 to TRBJ2-5; D ambiguous. Trimming stripped 8 bases from V and 7 bases from J, with 17 bases between. The CDR3 spans 13 residues. The CDR3 nucleotides are TGTGCCAGCGGGCGGAAGGCCCGCGGGACCCAGTACTTC. Translated: CASGRKARGTQYF.

V gene TRBV7-9 combines with J gene TRBJ2-3; tentatively, D is TRBD2 (6 bases). The V end lost 5 bases, the J end lost 3 bases, and 12 bases lay between the germline ends. The CDR3 sequence is 14 residues long. Germline CDR1 SEHNR, CDR2 FQNEAQ (reference sequence). The CDR3 reads CASSEAGWTDTQYF. CDR3 DNA: TGTGCCAGCAGCGAGGCGGGATGGACAGATACGCAGTATTTT.

The chain employs TRBV27 and TRBJ2-1, with D unclear. This CDR3 contains 14 residues. Trimming cost V 0 bases and J 1 base, with 4 bases left between them. The germline V gene encodes CDR1 MNHEY and CDR2 SMNVEV (reference sequence). The chain's CDR3 is CASSLSASYNEQFF. For the CDR3, the DNA is TGTGCCAGCAGTTTATCCGCTTCCTACAATGAGCAGTTCTTC.

This chain uses TRBV6-2 or TRBV6-3 with TRBJ1-1; TRBD1 matches 8 bases. Germline V gene sequence: CDR1 MNHEY, CDR2 SVGEGT. The CDR3 spans 13 residues. V shed 6 bases, J shed 8 bases, and the junction held 8 bases outside the gene matches. CDR3 DNA sequence: TGTGCCAGCAGAGGACAGGGTGGGGTGGAAGCTTTCTTT. It yields the protein CASRGQGGVEAFF.

CDR3 coding DNA: TGTGCCAGCAGTCCAGGCTGGGGCGAGCAGTACGTC. Encoded protein: CASSPGWGEQYV. The chain combines TRBV12-3 or TRBV12-4 with TRBJ2-7; D is undetermined. This CDR3 has 12 residues. Trimming took 5 bases from V and 6 from J, leaving 11 bases between them.

The V call is TRBV20-1, the J call TRBJ2-1, with TRBD2 matching 9 bases. Germline V gene sequence: CDR1 DFQATT, CDR2 SNEGSKA (reference sequence). This CDR3 comprises 14 residues. Unmatched junction bases numbered 10, after V lost 5 bases and J lost 8 bases. CDR3 residues: CSARRSGRRDEQFF. The CDR3 DNA is TGCAGTGCTCGGCGAAGCGGGAGGCGGGATGAGCAGTTCTTC.

This clonotype was counted many times. The CDR3 sequence is CANHRDGKKLFF. In nucleotides, the CDR3 is TGTGCCAACCACAGGGATGGGAAAAAACTGTTTTTT. The chain links TRBV6-5 to TRBJ1-4, with D possibly matching TRBD1 (6 bases). Germline V CDR1 and CDR2: MNHEY, SVGAGI. The CDR3 totals 12 residues. Trimming stripped 10 bases from V and 9 bases from J, with 15 bases between.

This clonotype was counted at least ten times. The rearrangement links TRBV6-2 or TRBV6-3 to TRBJ2-1; D is unresolved. This CDR3 has 16 residues. Trimming stripped 0 bases from V and 3 bases from J, with 12 bases between. Germline-derived CDR1 and CDR2 are MNHEY and SVGEGT. The CDR3 DNA follows: TGTGCCAGCAGTTACTCGACTTTAGAGTTCTACAATGAGCAGTTCTTC. This codes for CASSYSTLEFYNEQFF.

The chain recombines TRBV20-1 with TRBJ1-5, with a possible D match to TRBD1 (5 bases). Germline CDR1 and CDR2: DFQATT and SNEGSKA (reference sequence). Trimming shortened V by 3 bases and J by 3 bases, and 12 bases separated the two germline ends. The CDR3 covers 14 residues. CDR3 DNA: TGCAGTGCTAGTATTACAGGACCCAATCAGCCCCAGCATTTT. Translated, it gives CSASITGPNQPQHF.

Only a few counts were recorded for this clonotype. The chain is built from TRBV7-6 and TRBJ2-7; possible D gene TRBD2, 6 bases. CDR1 and CDR2 (germline): SGHVS, FNYEAQ. Trimming removed 1 base from V and 7 bases from J, with 17 bases in between. The CDR3 length is 15 residues. CDR3 sequence: CASSLVAGYREEQYF. The DNA of the CDR3 is TGTGCCAGCAGCTTAGTTGCGGGATATAGGGAAGAGCAGTACTTC.

This clonotype appeared a few times. The chain employs TRBV3-1 and TRBJ2-5, with D perhaps matching TRBD2 (6 bases). Trimming pared 3 bases from V and 5 bases from J, leaving 13 bases between. Germline lookup yields CDR1 LGHDT and CDR2 YNNKEL (reference sequence). The CDR3 has 14 amino acids. The CDR3 nucleotides read TGTGCCAGCAGCCATCGGGGGAGAAGGGAGACCCAGTACTTC. Translated: CASSHRGRRETQYF.

This clonotype appeared a few times. The chain combines TRBV7-3 with TRBJ2-1; perhaps TRBD1 as D (6 bases). The CDR3 runs 12 residues. The germline V gene encodes CDR1 SGHTA and CDR2 FQGTGA. V was trimmed by 0 bases and J by 10 bases, leaving 7 bases between them. The CDR3 loop reads CASSLTTGEQFF. CDR3 sequence (DNA): TGTGCCAGCAGCTTAACGACAGGAGAGCAGTTCTTC.

This sequence joins TRBV29-1 and TRBJ2-1, with TRBD2 matching 10 bases. Germline V gives CDR1 SQVTM, CDR2 ANQGSEA. This CDR3 is built from 13 residues. V was clipped by 7 bases and J by 4 bases; unmatched bases: 4. CDR3 nucleotide sequence: TGCAGCGGAGCGGGAGGGGAGTACAATGAGCAGTTCTTC. Translated: CSGAGGEYNEQFF.

This clonotype was detected once. The chain joins TRBV20-1 to TRBJ1-1; no reliable D call. The germline gives CDR1 DFQATT, CDR2 SNEGSKA (reference sequence). The CDR3 is 10 residues long. V lost 3 bases, J lost 7 bases, and 6 bases lay in between. The CDR3, as DNA: TGCAGTGCTAGCGCTATTGAAGCTTTCTTT. It encodes CSASAIEAFF.

This clonotype has just a few counts. The rearrangement uses TRBV20-1 and TRBJ2-5, with a tentative D call TRBD2 (5 bases). From germline, CDR1 is DFQATT and CDR2 SNEGSKA (reference sequence). V lost 1 base, J lost 2 bases, and 11 bases lay in between. This CDR3 spans 14 amino acids. The CDR3 reads CSARGRGIQETQYF. The CDR3 DNA follows: TGCAGTGCTAGAGGACGGGGTATACAAGAGACCCAGTACTTC.

This clonotype came up many times. The chain is built from TRBV2 and TRBJ2-2; 9 bases line up with TRBD1. Germline CDR1 and CDR2: SNHLY and FYNNEI. Trimming at V came to 6 bases and at J to 0 bases, leaving 5 bases not matched to a gene. The CDR3 is made up of 16 amino acids. The CDR3 DNA reads TGTGCCAGCAGCAAGGGACAGGGATCGAACACCGGGGAGCTGTTTTTT. Residues: CASSKGQGSNTGELFF. The complete variable domain, with remaining parts taken from reference TRBV2 and TRBJ2-2, reads EPEVTQTPSHQVTQMGQEVILRCVPISNHLYFYWYRQILGQKVEFLVSFYNNEISEKSEIFDDQFSVERPDGSNFTLKIRSTKLEDSAMYFCASSKGQGSNTGELFFGEGSRLTVL.

A single count supports this clonotype. The V gene is TRBV27, the J gene TRBJ2-7; 10 bases are a match to TRBD2. Per germline, CDR1 MNHEY and CDR2 SMNVEV (reference sequence). The J segment lost 3 bases and the V segment lost 5 bases, leaving 13 bases of the junction unmatched. This CDR3 contains 17 residues. The CDR3 region is CASSRIEWTSGIYEQYF. The CDR3 bases are TGTGCCAGCAGTCGGATCGAGTGGACTAGCGGAATCTACGAGCAGTACTTC.

This clonotype came up many times. The chain joins TRBV28 to TRBJ2-4, with TRBD1 matching 8 bases. CDR1 MDHEN and CDR2 SYDVKM come from the germline V gene. This CDR3 spans 12 amino acids. The junction had 4 bases not matched to a gene; V was cut back by 6 bases and J by 9 bases. In DNA form, the CDR3 reads TGTGCCAGCAGCCTACAGGGGGGCATTCAGTACTTC. Protein: CASSLQGGIQYF.

As concerns this clonotype: One end of the junction fails to match germline, which may point to a read error. The V and J genes are TRBV6-1 and TRBJ2-1; weak D call: TRBD2 (5 bases). The germline gives CDR1 MNHNS, CDR2 SASEGT. The CDR3 totals 14 residues. The chain's CDR3 is CASSDAIEGIPSVF. In DNA form, the CDR3 reads TGTGCCAGCAGTGATGCAATAGAGGGTATTCCGTCGGTCTTC.

The table lists this clonotype with many counts. The chain uses TRBV5-1 and TRBJ1-1; D unclear. Per germline, CDR1 SGHRS and CDR2 YFSETQ. The CDR3 has 16 residues. Trimming cost V 4 bases and J 1 base, with 17 bases left between them. The CDR3 region is CASSPAARAQNTEAFF. The CDR3 DNA reads as TGCGCCAGCAGCCCAGCGGCTCGAGCTCAGAACACTGAAGCTTTCTTT. Based on the CDR3 plus reference TRBV5-1 and TRBJ1-1, the full variable domain is KAGVTQTPRYLIKTRGQQVTLSCSPISGHRSVSWYQQTPGQGLQFLFEYFSETQRNKGNFPGRFSGRQFSNSRSEMNVSTLELGDSALYLCASSPAARAQNTEAFFGQGTRLTVV.

This clonotype was seen repeatedly, ten times or more. This chain joins TRBV5-1 and TRBJ2-7, with TRBD2 as a possible D gene (5 bases). The germline V gene encodes CDR1 SGHRS and CDR2 YFSETQ. The CDR3 runs to 14 residues. V was cut by 7 bases and J by 0 bases, with 14 bases left in between. The CDR3 spells CASSPGGGSYEQYV. CDR3 bases: TGCGCCAGCTCCCCCGGAGGCGGCTCCTACGAGCAGTACGTC.

This clonotype came up many times. The chain uses TRBV7-9 and TRBJ2-1, with D hard to call. Germline-derived CDR1 and CDR2 are SEHNR and FQNEAQ (reference sequence). CDR3 length: 14 amino acids. V gave up 5 bases and J gave up 7 bases, with 15 bases separating them. The CDR3 DNA reads TGTGCCAGCAGCGCCCCCCAGGTTTTAAATGAGCAGTTCTTC. Encoded protein: CASSAPQVLNEQFF.

V and J are TRBV4-3 and TRBJ2-1; TRBD2 matches at 12 bases. The CDR3 is made up of 17 amino acids. V shed 1 base and J 5 bases; nucleotides not matched to a gene: 6. The germline V gene encodes CDR1 LGHNA and CDR2 YSLEER. The CDR3 bases are TGCGCCAGCAGCCAAGTCCTAGCGGGAGGGCCTGACAATGAGCAGTTCTTC. This translates into CASSQVLAGGPDNEQFF.